Described below is a single T cell receptor (beta chain) sequence and its context. It lacks a known antigen. Base qualities were left out, and no much larger clone turns up one base away. Using the deep immunoSEQ assay, TCR CDR3 regions were amplified from genomic DNA by multiplex PCR. For each cell subset, the extracted genomic DNA was distributed evenly across all wells of several immunoSEQ 96-well plates, and each plate served as one replicate. For sorted subsets, each replicate PCR was loaded with 200 ng genomic DNA, equivalent to some 31,000 T cell genomes. Purified libraries were measured with a Qubit 3.0 fluorometer, size-checked on a Bioanalyzer 2100, and measured again with the KAPA Library Quantification kit. Each immunoSEQ 96-well plate was sequenced on its own single-read 150-cycle Illumina NextSeq 550 flow cell. The study's own analysis went as follows. Because only junctional sequences without quality scores were contained in the immunoSEQ output, filtering matching that applied to full-length reads could not be performed. Sequences were annotated with PyIR, a Python wrapper for IgBLAST v1.9, and V/J genes and CDR3 were assigned using IMGT germline references. Any read was removed if the V/J assignment was weak (E-value above 1e-6), the CDR3 was missing, or the read contained stop codons, out-of-frame junctions, or ambiguous translated residues. A V3J clonotype was defined by an identical inferred V gene, J gene, and CDR3 amino acid sequence. To compute the percentage overlap between repertoires, the number of shared unique clonotypes was divided by the size of the smaller repertoire. Richness of each repertoire was evaluated using RTK rarefaction, the Chao1 estimator, and Recon v2.1 estimates of unobserved clonotypes. OLGA was used to compute generation probabilities for all TCRbeta clonotypes that the gDNA method yielded from a few donors. As stored in TCRdb, this immuneACCESS dataset retains in-frame rearrangements with V and J assigned. A fraction of the clones does not appear; measured against another copy, unresolved V genes explain less than half of the discrepancy, and the remainder lacks a known reason. Clone size and the V and J calls come from that table; the DNA yielded D and trimming. In all, the sample holds 300,000 to 400,000 clones, and less than 85% of those were seen once. Roughly a tenth of the sample is held by the ten biggest clonotypes.

As encoded in the germline V gene (reference sequence), CDR1 is LNHDA while CDR2 is SQIVND. The CDR3 spans 11 residues, from the cysteine through the phenylalanine. The retained sequence is limited to the CDR3, 33 bases, with the frame set at the first base. Trimming removed 5 bases from V and 4 bases from J, leaving 5 bases between the germline ends. The donors were healthy, HIV-negative adults with no recently reported acute infections or vaccinations. Every donor was a Caucasian adult residing in Nashville, Tennessee, USA. CD4+ T cells were enriched through magnetic negative selection, after which naive cells were positively selected on CD45RA and the remaining negative fraction served as the memory subset. Blood was collected by leukapheresis, and PBMCs were isolated by Ficoll-Histopaque density gradient centrifugation and then cryopreserved in liquid nitrogen vapor phase. Analytical flow cytometry was used to check the purity and quantity of every magnetically sorted T cell population. Each sorted fraction had its genomic DNA isolated and then quantified by UV absorbance on a Nanodrop 2000c.

The data stem from a study of shared clonotypes between healthy human individuals (dated by TCRdb to 2019 to 2021). About the investigation overall: A few men and a couple of women, aged 18 to 49 years, made up the cohort. For each donor, three plates each were used for CD4 naive and CD4 memory, two plates were used for CD8 naive, and one plate was used for CD8 memory. The study deeply sequenced blood TCR repertoires of about 5 healthy adults to estimate repertoire size and the extent of clonotype sharing between individuals. To increase sequencing depth and limit assay-specific biases, different laboratories used diverse techniques to prepare libraries and sequence TCR repertoires. Between about 0.85 and 9.5 billion PBMCs per donor were obtained by leukapheresis. General findings and caveats noted by the study authors: Compared with non-shared clonotypes, the clonotypes found in all four sorted-subset donors had higher generation probabilities. Roughly 5.2% of naive CD4, 3.5% of naive CD8, 2.3% of memory CD4, and 0.4% of memory CD8 clonotypes were shared across a few donors. Because the study included a small number of donors, the genetic and exposure-history diversity represented was limited. Naive subsets generally had larger estimated clonotype richness than memory subsets did. Sampling was limited to blood, and TCR repertoires in tissue likely differ from TCR repertoires in blood. Even with the large sequencing depth, rarefaction of the sorted-subset datasets indicated that sequencing was incomplete. Pairwise subsampling indicated that sequencing depth was expected to affect the degree of clonotype sharing among donors.

This clonotype was obtained from a man between 25 and 39 years old in good health. The source material was memory CD4+ T cells sorted from blood. The sample's cell subset or site, from its label and the paper: CD45RA-negative fraction. The chain couples TRBV19 to TRBJ1-1, with the D gene not confidently named. This receptor carries the CDR3 CASSESTEAFF. Here is the DNA: TGTGCCAGTAGTGAGTCCACTGAAGCTTTCTTT.